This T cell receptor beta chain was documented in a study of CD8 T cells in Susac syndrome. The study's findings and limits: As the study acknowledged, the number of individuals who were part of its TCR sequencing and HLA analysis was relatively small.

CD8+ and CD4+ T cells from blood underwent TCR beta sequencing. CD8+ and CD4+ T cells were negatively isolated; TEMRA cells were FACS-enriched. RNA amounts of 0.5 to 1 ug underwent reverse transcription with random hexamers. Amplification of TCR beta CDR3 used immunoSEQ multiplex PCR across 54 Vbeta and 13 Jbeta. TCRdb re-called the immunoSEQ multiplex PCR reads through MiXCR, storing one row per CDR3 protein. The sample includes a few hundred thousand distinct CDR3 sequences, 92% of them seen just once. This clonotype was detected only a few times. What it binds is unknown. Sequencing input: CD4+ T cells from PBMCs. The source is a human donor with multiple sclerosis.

The CDR3 protein is CASSLLGGSSYEQYF. The CDR3 DNA reads as TGTGCCAGCAGCTTATTGGGTGGGAGCTCCTACGAGCAGTACTTC. The chain couples TRBV11-2 to TRBJ2-7; D is possibly TRBD2 (5 bases). The germline V gene has CDR1 SGHAT and CDR2 FQNNGV. This CDR3 contains 15 residues. V was shortened by 2 bases and J by 0 bases, with 11 bases between the two germline ends.